The TCR beta chain under discussion was sequenced for a study of cytomegalovirus exposure and HLA in healthy donors. Looking at the study overall: An early data release held around 80 million unique TCRs from HLA-typed donors. Study results and caveats: As a later analysis revealed, the rate of TCR association differed by HLA locus, with DRB1 most and HLA-C fewest. Earlier analysis found most TCR beta V segments productive about 87% or about 30% of the time.

This clone was recorded once. The antigen is undetermined. This CDR3 spans 15 amino acids. Trimming left V 0 bases short and J 4 bases short, with 10 bases between. Germline CDR1 SGDLS, CDR2 YYNGEE. Use of 60 Vbeta and 13 Jbeta primers characterized the PCR. Assay: immunoSEQ multiplex PCR; the TCRdb copy retains only in-frame clones and omits some. The table includes under 200,000 clones, 65% to 85% detected once. Sequenced: PBMCs. This clonotype was sampled from a woman aged 25 to 39 in good health and CMV-seropositive. The V call is TRBV9, the J call TRBJ2-2; D is possibly TRBD1 (6 bases). The CDR3 spells CASSVGGGATGELFF. Here the CDR3 DNA reads TGTGCCAGCAGCGTAGGAGGGGGTGCCACCGGGGAGCTGTTTTTT.